A single sample is the source of the 19 T cell receptor beta chains below, sequenced in a study of blood T cell repertoires in COVID-19. The table came from immunoSEQ multiplex PCR; TCRdb's copy has only in-frame clones and leaves some out. The sample includes 250,000 to 300,000 clones, approximately 89% of them seen just once. The sample was peripheral blood. These receptors came from a woman in her 30s with COVID-19, enrolled during active disease.

The sample holds one count of this clone. This rearrangement joins TRBV29-1 to TRBJ2-7; no definite D call. Germline V gene sequence: CDR1 SQVTM, CDR2 ANQGSEA. The CDR3 has 14 residues. Trimming took 5 bases from V and 3 from J, leaving 17 bases between them. Written as DNA, the CDR3 is TGCAGCGTTTGTCCCCCCGCGGTGCACTACGAGCAGTACTTC. It codes for CSVCPPAVHYEQYF.

The chain recombines TRBV5-6 with TRBJ2-1; D unclear. CDR3 length equals 12 residues. Trimming pared 3 bases from V and 7 bases from J, leaving 8 bases between. Germline V gives CDR1 SGHDT, CDR2 YYEEEE. The CDR3 DNA reads as TGTGCCAGCAGCTCCCTAGGTAATGAGCAGTTCTTC. Translation gives CASSSLGNEQFF. The variable domain in full, with the rest retrieved from reference TRBV5-6 and TRBJ2-1, is DAGVTQSPTHLIKTRGQQVTLRCSPKSGHDTVSWYQQALGQGPQFIFQYYEEEERQRGNFPDRFSGHQFPNYSSELNVNALLLGDSALYLCASSSLGNEQFFGPGTRLTVL.

The chain has TRBV18 and TRBJ1-1; 7 nucleotides agree with TRBD1. The CDR3 consists of 14 residues. Germline V gives CDR1 KGHSH, CDR2 LQKENI. The V segment lost 6 bases and the J segment 1 base; nucleotides outside the gene matches: 5. CDR3 sequence reads: CASSRDRENTEAFF. The CDR3, as DNA: TGTGCCAGCTCGCGGGACAGAGAGAACACTGAAGCTTTCTTT.

The chain carries TRBV25-1 and TRBJ1-2; 8 bases are shared with TRBD1. J lost 8 bases, V lost 1 base, and 6 bases had no gene match. Germline V lookup: CDR1 MGHDK, CDR2 SYGVNS. There are 14 residues in the CDR3. CDR3 sequence reads: CASSEFLQGEGYTF. The CDR3 DNA follows: TGTGCCAGCAGTGAATTTTTACAGGGGGAAGGCTACACCTTC.

In the case of this clone: The same CDR3 can be traced to other DNA sequences in this sample. The chain has TRBV5-6 and TRBJ2-2; TRBD1 matches 7 bases. Germline V lookup: CDR1 SGHDT, CDR2 YYEEEE. The CDR3 loop spans 15 amino acids. Trimming removed 4 bases from V and 1 base from J; junction bases left unmatched: 4. The CDR3 coding sequence is TGTGCCAGCAGCCTCCGGGACAGGAACACCGGGGAGCTGTTTTTT. Protein: CASSLRDRNTGELFF.

The J gene is TRBJ2-2, the V gene TRBV5-5; D gene unclear. The CDR3 extends over 15 amino acids. Germline-derived CDR1 and CDR2 are SGHKS and YYEKEE (reference sequence). Trimming left V 2 bases short and J 3 bases short, with 11 bases between. The CDR3 here is CASSLNSRDTGELFF. The CDR3, as DNA: TGTGCCAGCAGCTTAAACTCCCGAGACACCGGGGAGCTGTTTTTT. The full variable domain, its missing parts supplied by reference TRBV5-5 and TRBJ2-2, is DAGVTQSPTHLIKTRGQQVTLRCSPISGHKSVSWYQQVLGQGPQFIFQYYEKEERGRGNFPDRFSARQFPNYSSELNVNALLLGDSALYLCASSLNSRDTGELFFGEGSRLTVL.

This clone appeared once. The chain joins TRBV20-1 to TRBJ1-1; no firm D call. Germline values: CDR1 DFQATT, CDR2 SNEGSKA (reference sequence). V shed 4 bases and J shed 11 bases, with 11 bases lying between them. The CDR3 contains 10 residues. The chain's CDR3 is CSATQGSAFF. In DNA form, the CDR3 reads TGCAGTGCTACCCAAGGGAGCGCTTTCTTT.

The J gene is TRBJ1-4, the V gene TRBV15; D perhaps matches TRBD1 (6 bases). This CDR3 contains 15 residues. CDR1 is LNHNV, CDR2 YYDKDF, per germline (reference sequence). Trimming took 5 bases from V and 6 from J, leaving 16 bases between them. The chain's CDR3 is CATSSSRGIDEKLFF. DNA of the CDR3: TGTGCCACCAGCTCTTCCAGGGGTATCGATGAAAAACTGTTTTTT.

The CDR3 spells CASSPLYRQGLQPQHF. CDR3 DNA sequence: TGTGCCAGCAGCCCACTATACCGACAGGGTCTTCAGCCCCAGCATTTT. The chain has TRBV4-2 and TRBJ1-5; TRBD1 aligns across 7 bases. J lost 6 bases, V lost 4 bases, and 12 bases had no gene match. This CDR3 comprises 16 residues. Germline V gene data show CDR1 as LGHNA and CDR2 as YNFKEQ.

The chain has TRBV7-9 and TRBJ1-1; TRBD1 matches at 8 bases. This CDR3 spans 13 amino acids. CDR1 is SEHNR and CDR2 is FQNEAQ in the germline V gene (reference sequence). The ends lost 1 base at V and 7 bases at J; junction bases unmatched: 2. CDR3 coding DNA: TGTGCCAGCAGCTTAGGGACAGGGTTTGAAGCTTTCTTT. Amino acids: CASSLGTGFEAFF.

This chain links TRBV27 with TRBJ1-2, with TRBD1 identical over 7 bases. The CDR3 loop spans 15 amino acids. Germline loops: CDR1 MNHEY, CDR2 SMNVEV (reference sequence). V gave up 5 bases and J gave up 4 bases; unmatched junction bases: 10. CDR3 residues: CASSRGQPISYGYTF. The DNA of the CDR3 is TGTGCCAGCAGTAGGGGACAGCCGATTAGCTATGGCTACACCTTC.

This chain connects TRBV3-1 (or the pseudogene TRBV3-2) to TRBJ2-2, with 15 bases that match TRBD2. CDR3 length: 15 amino acids. CDR1 LGHDT and CDR2 YNNKEL come from the germline V gene (reference sequence). Unmatched junction bases numbered 3, after V lost 7 bases and J lost 6 bases. CDR3 residues: CASTWTSGRAGELFF. The CDR3 DNA is TGTGCCAGCACCTGGACTAGCGGGAGGGCCGGGGAGCTGTTTTTT.

The genes are TRBV25-1 and TRBJ1-4, with 7 bases fitting TRBD1. With 3 bases clipped from V and 0 bases from J, the junction kept 4 bases outside the gene matches. The CDR3 consists of 16 residues. Germline values: CDR1 MGHDK, CDR2 SYGVNS. The CDR3 region is CASSEGDSATNEKLFF. The CDR3 coding sequence is TGTGCCAGCAGTGAGGGGGACAGTGCAACTAATGAAAAACTGTTTTTT.

In DNA form, the CDR3 reads TGTGCCAGATACAACAGGGGCTCCTACGAGCAGTACTTC. Protein: CARYNRGSYEQYF. The genes are TRBV9 and TRBJ2-7; 7 nucleotides match TRBD1. Germline loops: CDR1 SGDLS, CDR2 YYNGEE. The CDR3 is made up of 13 amino acids. The V and J ends lost 8 bases and 0 bases, in that order; junction bases with no gene match: 5.

This chain joins TRBV6-5 and TRBJ1-1, with TRBD1 matching over 9 bases. Germline values: CDR1 MNHEY, CDR2 SVGAGI. CDR3 size: 14 residues. Trimming removed 6 bases from V and 4 bases from J; junction bases left unmatched: 6. CDR3 DNA sequence: TGTGCCAGCAGCTACAGGGGGCCTACCACTGAAGCTTTCTTT. Translated: CASSYRGPTTEAFF.

About this clone itself: This specimen includes other DNA sequences encoding the same CDR3. The chain links TRBV29-1 to TRBJ2-1, with 7 bases identical to TRBD1. V lost 3 bases to trimming and J lost 2 bases; unmatched junction nucleotides: 4. Germline V CDR1 and CDR2: SQVTM, ANQGSEA. The length of the CDR3 is 14 residues. CDR3 residues: CSVDQGGPYNEQFF. The CDR3 nucleotides are TGCAGCGTTGATCAAGGGGGCCCCTACAATGAGCAGTTCTTC.

The chain employs TRBV3-1 (or the pseudogene TRBV3-2) and TRBJ1-2, with 7 bases lining up with TRBD1. Germline V gene sequence: CDR1 LGHDT, CDR2 YNNKEL (reference sequence). V lost 1 base, J lost 4 bases, and 3 bases stayed unmatched. This CDR3 has 14 amino acids. Here the CDR3 DNA reads TGTGCCAGCAGCCAAGGGAACAGGGGCTATGGCTACACCTTC. Translating it yields CASSQGNRGYGYTF.

This clone came up a few times. This chain connects TRBV6-4 to TRBJ2-1; D uncertain. The CDR3 sequence is 16 residues long. V dropped 0 bases and J dropped 0 bases, with 9 bases sitting between them. Germline values: CDR1 MRHNA, CDR2 SNTAGT. The CDR3 DNA is TGTGCCAGCAGTGACTCGGGCATTAGCTCCTACAATGAGCAGTTCTTC. Translated, it gives CASSDSGISSYNEQFF.

A remark on this clone: In the same sample, other DNA sequences code for this CDR3. The gene calls are TRBV5-6 and TRBJ2-3; D is unresolved. With 0 bases removed from V and 1 base from J, the gap between germline ends came to 3 bases. CDR3 length: 13 residues. Per the germline V gene, CDR1 is SGHDT and CDR2 is YYEEEE. Here the CDR3 reads CASSLGRTDTQYF. In DNA form, the CDR3 reads TGTGCCAGCAGCTTGGGGCGCACAGATACGCAGTATTTT.